This record concerns one T cell receptor beta chain sequence. What it recognizes is unknown. These data come from a study of T cell responses to AZD1222 COVID-19 vaccine. Study-level findings and limits: Rises in breadth and depth of Spike-specific TCRs came after two AZD1222 doses.

Clones were sequenced by immunoSEQ multiplex PCR, and TCRdb holds only the in-frame ones, with some missing. The table has 95,000 to 150,000 clones, about 88% seen once. The germline CDR1 and CDR2 sequences are MNHNY and SVGAGI (reference sequence). V was trimmed by 5 bases and J by 4 bases, leaving 21 bases between them. The CDR3 has 17 amino acids. This chain connects TRBV6-6 to TRBJ2-1; TRBD2 might be the D (7 bases). The input for sequencing was peripheral blood, taken on day 0 of AZD1222 vaccination. The sequence derives from an adult in good health. CDR3 DNA: TGTGCCAGCAGTCCAGGATGGGTGGCGGGGGCTTACAATGAGCAGTTCTTC. Encoded protein: CASSPGWVAGAYNEQFF.